These 10 T cell receptor beta chains were sequenced from one sample in a study of blood T cell repertoires in COVID-19. The assay was immunoSEQ multiplex PCR, and TCRdb's table has in-frame clones only and misses some. The sample has some 400,000 clones, approximately 87% seen once. The material sequenced was peripheral blood. Receptors were obtained from a woman in her thirties with COVID-19, enrolled during active disease.

About this clone itself: Other DNA sequences within the sample encode an identical CDR3. The gene calls are TRBV24-1 and TRBJ2-7, with TRBD1 matching 9 bases. CDR1 is KGHDR, CDR2 SFDVKD, per germline. With V trimmed by 3 bases and J by 1 base, 3 bases remained unmatched. This CDR3 spans 15 amino acids. CDR3 nucleotide sequence: TGTGCCACCAGTGATCCGGGACAGGGATCCTACGAGCAGTACTTC. Translation gives CATSDPGQGSYEQYF.

The rearrangement links TRBV10-3 to TRBJ2-5, with 14 bases that match TRBD2. This CDR3 comprises 14 residues. Trimming took 6 bases from V and 5 from J; bases not matched to a gene: 2. The V gene's germline CDR1 is ENHRY and CDR2 SYGVKD. This chain's CDR3 is CAISRTSGGETQYF. CDR3 nucleotides: TGTGCCATCAGCAGGACTAGCGGGGGGGAGACCCAGTACTTC.

J is TRBJ2-7 and V is TRBV6-2 or TRBV6-3; 10 bases are a match to TRBD1. J gave up 3 bases and V 2 bases, and 4 bases lay outside the gene matches. Looked up from germline, CDR1 is MNHEY and CDR2 is SVGEGT. The CDR3 is 15 residues long. CDR3 protein: CASSYPTGGFYEQYF. The CDR3 coding sequence is TGTGCCAGCAGTTACCCGACAGGGGGCTTCTACGAGCAGTACTTC.

This clone was counted between two and nine times. The chain uses TRBV5-4 and TRBJ2-2; 8 bases match TRBD2. Germline loops: CDR1 SGHNT, CDR2 YYREEE (reference sequence). The CDR3 contains 15 residues. Losses at the gene ends were 1 base for V and 4 bases for J; bases not matched to a gene: 3. CDR3 amino acids: CASSLKREFTGELFF. CDR3 DNA: TGTGCCAGCAGCTTGAAGCGGGAGTTCACCGGGGAGCTGTTTTTT.

This chain joins TRBV3-1 (or the pseudogene TRBV3-2) and TRBJ2-7; 12 bases match TRBD2. CDR1 is LGHDT and CDR2 is YNNKEL in the germline V gene (reference sequence). The CDR3 has 15 residues. The J segment lost 0 bases and the V segment lost 4 bases, leaving 1 base of the junction unmatched. The CDR3 DNA reads as TGTGCCAGCAGCCGGACTAGCGGGAACTCCTACGAGCAGTACTTC. Protein sequence: CASSRTSGNSYEQYF.

This clone was observed a few times. The CDR3 loop reads CASSRLDRVFGANVLTF. DNA for the CDR3: TGTGCCAGCAGCCGCCTCGACAGGGTGTTTGGGGCCAACGTCCTGACTTTC. The V gene is TRBV7-9, the J gene TRBJ2-6; the match to TRBD1 covers 7 bases. V gave up 5 bases and J gave up 3 bases; unmatched junction bases: 10. Germline values: CDR1 SEHNR, CDR2 FQNEAQ (reference sequence). The CDR3 consists of 17 residues.

J is TRBJ2-7 and V is TRBV5-1; D is possibly TRBD2 (6 bases). The germline V gene encodes CDR1 SGHRS and CDR2 YFSETQ. The CDR3 runs 14 residues. Trimming stripped 4 bases from V and 3 bases from J, with 14 bases between. Written as DNA, the CDR3 is TGCGCCAGCAGCGAAGGGACTGTTAACTACGAGCAGTACTTC. It is translated as CASSEGTVNYEQYF.

The sample holds a few counts of this clone. The CDR3: CASSQGDQPQHF. The CDR3 region has the DNA TGCGCCAGCAGCCAAGGAGATCAGCCCCAGCATTTT. The chain is built from TRBV4-1 and TRBJ1-5; D remains ambiguous. Germline V gene lookup returns CDR1 MGHRA and CDR2 YSYEKL. The CDR3 length is 12 residues. V was cut by 1 base and J by 5 bases, with 3 bases left in between.

The chain is built from TRBV2 and TRBJ1-1; TRBD1 aligns across 9 bases. Germline trimming cut 5 bases from V and 7 bases from J; bases unmatched to any gene: 5. Germline CDR1 SNHLY, CDR2 FYNNEI. This CDR3 is 13 amino acids long. DNA for the CDR3: TGTGCCAGCAGTAACAGGGGGCCGGGTGAAGCTTTCTTT. It yields the protein CASSNRGPGEAFF.

This clone was counted once. The V call is TRBV14, the J call TRBJ2-2, with 9 positions matching TRBD1. The CDR3 is 14 residues long. The ends lost 3 bases at V and 5 bases at J; junction bases unmatched: 1. Germline CDR1 reads SGHDN; CDR2 reads FVKESK. This chain's CDR3 is CASSHDRGTGELFF. DNA of the CDR3: TGTGCCAGCAGCCATGACAGGGGGACCGGGGAGCTGTTTTTT.